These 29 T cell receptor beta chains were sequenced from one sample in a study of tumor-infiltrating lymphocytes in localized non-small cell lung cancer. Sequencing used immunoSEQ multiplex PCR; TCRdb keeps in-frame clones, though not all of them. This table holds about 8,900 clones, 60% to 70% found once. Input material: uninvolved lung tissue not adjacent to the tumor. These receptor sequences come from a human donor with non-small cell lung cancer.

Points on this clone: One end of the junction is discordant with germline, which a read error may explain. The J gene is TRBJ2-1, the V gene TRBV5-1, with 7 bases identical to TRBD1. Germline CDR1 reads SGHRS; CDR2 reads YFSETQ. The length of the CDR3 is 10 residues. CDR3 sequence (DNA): TGCGCCAGCGGTGACAGGGTAAATCTCTTC. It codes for CASGDRVNLF.

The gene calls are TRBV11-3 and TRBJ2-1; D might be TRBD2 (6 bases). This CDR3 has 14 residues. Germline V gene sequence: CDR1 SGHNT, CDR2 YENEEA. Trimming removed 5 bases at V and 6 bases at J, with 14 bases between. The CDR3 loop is CASSLSGLSNEQFF. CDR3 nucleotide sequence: TGTGCCAGCAGCCTAAGCGGGTTAAGCAATGAGCAGTTCTTC.

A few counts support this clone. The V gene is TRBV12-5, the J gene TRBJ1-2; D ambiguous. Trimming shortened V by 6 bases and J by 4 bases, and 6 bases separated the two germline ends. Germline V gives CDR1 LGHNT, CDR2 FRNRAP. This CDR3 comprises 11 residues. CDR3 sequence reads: CASGETYGYTF. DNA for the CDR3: TGTGCTAGTGGGGAGACCTATGGCTACACCTTC. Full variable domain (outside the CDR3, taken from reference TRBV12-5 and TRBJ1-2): DARVTQTPRHKVTEMGQEVTMRCQPILGHNTVFWYRQTMMQGLELLAYFRNRAPLDDSGMPKDRFSAEMPDATLATLKIQPSEPRDSAVYFCASGETYGYTFGSGTRLTVV.

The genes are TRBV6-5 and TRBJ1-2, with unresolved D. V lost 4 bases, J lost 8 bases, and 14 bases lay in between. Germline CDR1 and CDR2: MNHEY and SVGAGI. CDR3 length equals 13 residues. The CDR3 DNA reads TGTGCCAGCAGTTTTACAAGAACGGGGGGCTACACCTTC. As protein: CASSFTRTGGYTF.

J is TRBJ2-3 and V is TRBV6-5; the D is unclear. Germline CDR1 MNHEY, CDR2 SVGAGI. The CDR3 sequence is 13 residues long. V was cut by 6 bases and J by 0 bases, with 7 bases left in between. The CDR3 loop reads CASRSPSTDTQYF. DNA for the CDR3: TGTGCCAGCAGATCACCAAGCACAGATACGCAGTATTTT.

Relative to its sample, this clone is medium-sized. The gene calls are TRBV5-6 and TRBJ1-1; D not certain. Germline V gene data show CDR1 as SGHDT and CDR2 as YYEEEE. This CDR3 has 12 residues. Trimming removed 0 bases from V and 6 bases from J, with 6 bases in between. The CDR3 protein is CASSLVAAEAFF. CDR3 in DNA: TGTGCCAGCAGCTTGGTCGCAGCTGAAGCTTTCTTT.

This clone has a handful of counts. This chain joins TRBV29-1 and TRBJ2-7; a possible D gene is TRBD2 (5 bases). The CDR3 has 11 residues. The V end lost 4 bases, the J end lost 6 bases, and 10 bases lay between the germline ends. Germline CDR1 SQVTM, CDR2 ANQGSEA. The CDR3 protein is CSVGRVTEQYF. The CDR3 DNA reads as TGCAGCGTTGGGCGGGTTACCGAGCAGTACTTC.

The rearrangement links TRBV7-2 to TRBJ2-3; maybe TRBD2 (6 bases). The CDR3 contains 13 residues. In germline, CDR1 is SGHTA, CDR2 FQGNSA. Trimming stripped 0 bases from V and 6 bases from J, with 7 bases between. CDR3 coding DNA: TGTGCCAGCAGCTTAGCGGGAGGTGATACGCAGTATTTT. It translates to CASSLAGGDTQYF.

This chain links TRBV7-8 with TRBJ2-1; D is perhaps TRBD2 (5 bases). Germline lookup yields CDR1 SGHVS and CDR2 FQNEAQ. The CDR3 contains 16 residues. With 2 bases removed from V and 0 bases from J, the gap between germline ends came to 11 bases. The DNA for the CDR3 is TGTGCCAGCAGCTTAAATACCGGGATCTCCTACAATGAGCAGTTCTTC. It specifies CASSLNTGISYNEQFF.

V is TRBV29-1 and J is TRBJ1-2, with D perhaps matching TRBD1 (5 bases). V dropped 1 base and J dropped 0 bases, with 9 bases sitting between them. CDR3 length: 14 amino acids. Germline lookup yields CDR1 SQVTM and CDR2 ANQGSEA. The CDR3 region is CSVEVPGPNYGYTF. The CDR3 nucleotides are TGCAGCGTTGAAGTACCGGGGCCTAACTATGGCTACACCTTC.

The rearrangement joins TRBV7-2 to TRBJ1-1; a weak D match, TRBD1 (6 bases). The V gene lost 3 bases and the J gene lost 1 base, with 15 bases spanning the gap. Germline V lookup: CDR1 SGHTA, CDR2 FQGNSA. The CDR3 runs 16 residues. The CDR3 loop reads CASSFQAGHPNTEAFF. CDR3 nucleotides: TGTGCCAGCAGCTTTCAGGCGGGACACCCGAACACTGAAGCTTTCTTT.

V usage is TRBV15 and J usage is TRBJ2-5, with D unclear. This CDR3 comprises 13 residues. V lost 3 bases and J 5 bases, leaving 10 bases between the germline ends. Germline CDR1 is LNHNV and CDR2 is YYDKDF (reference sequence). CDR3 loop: CATSSRMGETQYF. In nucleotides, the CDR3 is TGTGCCACCAGCAGTAGGATGGGGGAGACCCAGTACTTC. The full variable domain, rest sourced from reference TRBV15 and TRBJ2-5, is DAMVIQNPRYQVTQFGKPVTLSCSQTLNHNVMYWYQQKSSQAPKLLFHYYDKDFNNEADTPDNFQSRRPNTSFCFLDIRSPGLGDTAMYLCATSSRMGETQYFGPGTRLLVL.

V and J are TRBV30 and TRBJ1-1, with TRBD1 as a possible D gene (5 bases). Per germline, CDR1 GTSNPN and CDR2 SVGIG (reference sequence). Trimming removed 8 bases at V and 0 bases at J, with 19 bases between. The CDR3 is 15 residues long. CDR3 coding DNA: TGTGCCGGCAACGCCCGCGACAGATTGAACACTGAAGCTTTCTTT. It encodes CAGNARDRLNTEAFF.

The CDR3 loop reads CASSTQTVTPGNTIYF. CDR3 sequence (DNA): TGCGCCAGCAGCACCCAGACGGTGACCCCCGGAAACACCATATATTTT. This sequence joins TRBV4-3 and TRBJ1-3; no firm D call. The CDR3 extends over 16 amino acids. The V end lost 5 bases, the J end lost 4 bases, and 18 bases lay between the germline ends. CDR1 and CDR2 (germline): LGHNA, YSLEER.

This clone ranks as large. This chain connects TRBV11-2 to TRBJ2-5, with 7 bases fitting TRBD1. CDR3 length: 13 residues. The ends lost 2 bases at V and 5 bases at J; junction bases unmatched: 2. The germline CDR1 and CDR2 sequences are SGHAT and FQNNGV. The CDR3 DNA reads TGTGCCAGCAGCTTATCGACAGGGGAGACCCAGTACTTC. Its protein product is CASSLSTGETQYF.

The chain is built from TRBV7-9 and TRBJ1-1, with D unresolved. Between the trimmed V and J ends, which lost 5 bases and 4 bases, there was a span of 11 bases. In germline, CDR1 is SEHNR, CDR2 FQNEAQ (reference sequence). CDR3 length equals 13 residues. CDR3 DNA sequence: TGTGCCAGCAGCCTTGAAGGAGGCACTGAAGCTTTCTTT. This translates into CASSLEGGTEAFF.

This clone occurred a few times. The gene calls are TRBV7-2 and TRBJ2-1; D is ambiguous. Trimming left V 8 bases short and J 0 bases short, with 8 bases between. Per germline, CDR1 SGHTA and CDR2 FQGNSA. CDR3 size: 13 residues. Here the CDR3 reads CASGNRSYNEQFF. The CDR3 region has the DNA TGTGCCAGCGGGAACCGCTCCTACAATGAGCAGTTCTTC.

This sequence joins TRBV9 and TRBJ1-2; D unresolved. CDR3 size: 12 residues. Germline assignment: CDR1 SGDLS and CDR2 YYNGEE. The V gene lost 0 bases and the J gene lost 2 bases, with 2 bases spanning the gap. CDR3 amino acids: CASSVENYGYTF. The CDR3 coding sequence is TGTGCCAGCAGCGTAGAAAACTATGGCTACACCTTC.

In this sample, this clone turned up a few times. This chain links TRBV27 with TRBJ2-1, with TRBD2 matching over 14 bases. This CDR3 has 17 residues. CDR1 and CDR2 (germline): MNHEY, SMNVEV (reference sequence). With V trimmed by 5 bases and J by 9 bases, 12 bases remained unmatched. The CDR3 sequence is CASSPWTSGRLESEQFF. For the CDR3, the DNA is TGTGCCAGCAGTCCCTGGACTAGCGGGAGGCTGGAGTCTGAGCAGTTCTTC.

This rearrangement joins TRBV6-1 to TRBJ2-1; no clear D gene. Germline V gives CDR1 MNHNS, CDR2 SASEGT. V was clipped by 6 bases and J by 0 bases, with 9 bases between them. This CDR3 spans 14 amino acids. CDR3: CASSLPSSYNEQFF. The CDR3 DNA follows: TGTGCCAGCAGCCTTCCAAGCTCCTACAATGAGCAGTTCTTC.

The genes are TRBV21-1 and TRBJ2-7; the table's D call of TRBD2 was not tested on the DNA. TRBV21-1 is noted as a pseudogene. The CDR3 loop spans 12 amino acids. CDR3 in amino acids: CASSKRSYEQYF. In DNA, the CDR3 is TGTGCCAGCAGCAAGAGGTCTTACGAGCAGTACTTC.

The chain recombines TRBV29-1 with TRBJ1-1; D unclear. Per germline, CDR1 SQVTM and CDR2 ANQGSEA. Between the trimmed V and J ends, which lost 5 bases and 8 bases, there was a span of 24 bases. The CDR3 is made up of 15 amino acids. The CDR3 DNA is TGCAGCGTTTCTCCTCGGGTCCCCAGTGTGGGGGAAGCTTTCTTT. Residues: CSVSPRVPSVGEAFF.

CDR3 sequence reads: CASSLASSRSTDTQYF. The CDR3, as DNA: TGTGCCAGCAGCTTGGCCTCTAGCCGGTCCACAGATACGCAGTATTTT. The chain couples TRBV5-6 to TRBJ2-3; the D gene is possibly TRBD2 (5 bases). Germline CDR1 SGHDT, CDR2 YYEEEE. This CDR3 has 16 amino acids. The ends were cut back, 0 bases at V and 2 bases at J, with 13 bases in the middle.

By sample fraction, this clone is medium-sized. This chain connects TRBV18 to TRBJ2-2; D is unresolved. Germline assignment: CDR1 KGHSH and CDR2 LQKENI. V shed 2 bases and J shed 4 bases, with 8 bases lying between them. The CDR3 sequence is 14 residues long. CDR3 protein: CASSPGQTTGELFF. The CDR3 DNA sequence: TGTGCCAGCTCACCAGGGCAGACCACCGGGGAGCTGTTTTTT.

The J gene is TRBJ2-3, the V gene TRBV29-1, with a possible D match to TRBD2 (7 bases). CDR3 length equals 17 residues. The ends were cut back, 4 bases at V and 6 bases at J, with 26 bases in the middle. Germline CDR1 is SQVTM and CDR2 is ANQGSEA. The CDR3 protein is CSVVFRGGKGVADTQYF. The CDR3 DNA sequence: TGCAGCGTTGTGTTTCGCGGGGGCAAGGGAGTGGCGGATACGCAGTATTTT.

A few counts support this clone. This CDR3 reads CASSLTGTSNTEAFF. CDR3 in DNA: TGTGCCAGCTCACTGACTGGGACATCGAACACTGAAGCTTTCTTT. The rearrangement joins TRBV18 to TRBJ1-1; weak D call: TRBD1 (6 bases). Germline V gene lookup returns CDR1 KGHSH and CDR2 LQKENI. The CDR3 loop spans 15 amino acids. The V and J ends lost 4 bases and 1 base respectively, with 13 bases between them.

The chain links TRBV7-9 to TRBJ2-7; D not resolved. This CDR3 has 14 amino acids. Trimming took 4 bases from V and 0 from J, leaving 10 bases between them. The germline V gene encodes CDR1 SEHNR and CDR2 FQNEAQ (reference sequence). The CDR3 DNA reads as TGTGCCAGCAGCTCAGCCCTGGGCTCCTACGAGCAGTACTTC. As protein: CASSSALGSYEQYF. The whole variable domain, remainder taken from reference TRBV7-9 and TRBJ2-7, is DTGVSQNPRHKITKRGQNVTFRCDPISEHNRLYWYRQTLGQGPEFLTYFQNEAQLEKSRLLSDRFSAERPKGSFSTLEIQRTEQGDSAMYLCASSSALGSYEQYFGPGTRLTVT.

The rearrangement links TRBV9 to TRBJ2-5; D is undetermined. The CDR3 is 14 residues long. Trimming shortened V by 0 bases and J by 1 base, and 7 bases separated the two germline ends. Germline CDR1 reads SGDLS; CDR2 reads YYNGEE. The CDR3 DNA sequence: TGTGCCAGCAGCGTAGGGGGTGGCCAAGAGACCCAGTACTTC. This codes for CASSVGGGQETQYF.

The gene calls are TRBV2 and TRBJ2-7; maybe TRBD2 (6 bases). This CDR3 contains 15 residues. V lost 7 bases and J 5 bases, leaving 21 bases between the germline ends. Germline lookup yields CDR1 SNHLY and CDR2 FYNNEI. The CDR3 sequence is CASTGGRTPNDEQYF. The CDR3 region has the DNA TGTGCCAGCACTGGGGGGAGGACCCCAAACGACGAGCAGTACTTC. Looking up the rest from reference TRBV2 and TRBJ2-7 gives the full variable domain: EPEVTQTPSHQVTQMGQEVILRCVPISNHLYFYWYRQILGQKVEFLVSFYNNEISEKSEIFDDQFSVERPDGSNFTLKIRSTKLEDSAMYFCASTGGRTPNDEQYFGPGTRLTVT.